This is a list of T cell receptor beta chains from one sample in a study of OX40 agonist ivuxolimab in advanced cancers. Libraries were prepared by immunoSEQ multiplex PCR; TCRdb keeps only in-frame clonotypes and omits some of them. The top ten hold around 0.55% of the sample, which has under 150,000 clones, approximately 92% seen once. This material consisted of CD4+ or CD8+ T cells sorted from blood, taken in a trial of the OX40 agonist ivuxolimab. The origin of the receptors is an adult with an advanced solid tumor such as melanoma, head and neck, liver or kidney cancer. CDR3s include the opening cysteine and the closing phenylalanine or tryptophan. D genes are given only for firm matches. A row's size may be missing; if present it is once, few, many or a size class.

D gene: .; V gene: TRBV30; clone size: .; J gene: TRBJ1-4; CDR3 DNA: TGTGCCTGGGAGACAGTTCCGGGTGAAAAACTGTTTTTT; CDR3 protein: CAWETVPGEKLFF
D gene: .; V gene: TRBV28; clone size: .; J gene: TRBJ1-2; CDR3 DNA: TGTGCCAGCCTACAGAGAAACTATGGCTACACCTTC; CDR3 protein: CASLQRNYGYTF
D gene: TRBD1; V gene: TRBV6-5; clone size: .; J gene: TRBJ2-7; CDR3 DNA: TGTGCCAGCAGTTCAGGGGGTTTTCCCTACGAGCAGTACTTC; CDR3 protein: CASSSGGFPYEQYF
D gene: .; V gene: TRBV4-3; clone size: .; J gene: TRBJ1-4; CDR3 DNA: TGCGCCAGCAGCCAGGTACCAGGCGGAAACGAAAAACTGTTTTTT; CDR3 protein: CASSQVPGGNEKLFF
D gene: .; V gene: TRBV10-3; clone size: .; J gene: TRBJ1-1; CDR3 DNA: TGTGCCATCAGTGATTTGGGACTCCCGAACACTGAAGCTTTCTTT; CDR3 protein: CAISDLGLPNTEAFF
D gene: .; V gene: TRBV28; clone size: .; J gene: TRBJ1-4; CDR3 DNA: TGTGCCAGCGAGAGTAGAACTACAGGGAACGAAAAACTGTTTTTT; CDR3 protein: CASESRTTGNEKLFF
D gene: .; V gene: TRBV5-1; clone size: .; J gene: TRBJ1-2; CDR3 DNA: TGCGCCAGCAGTGCAGGGCTGGGAGGCTACACCTTC; CDR3 protein: CASSAGLGGYTF
D gene: TRBD2; V gene: TRBV7-2; clone size: once; J gene: TRBJ2-1; CDR3 DNA: TGTGCCAGCAGCTTAATGAGCGGGGGGGCCCCCGATGAGCAGTTCTTC; CDR3 protein: CASSLMSGGAPDEQFF
D gene: TRBD2; V gene: TRBV11-2; clone size: once; J gene: TRBJ2-2; CDR3 DNA: TGTGCCAGCAGCTTAAGGGCCGGGACTAGCTTGTATGTGGAGCTGTTTTTT; CDR3 protein: CASSLRAGTSLYVELFF
D gene: TRBD1; V gene: TRBV12-5; clone size: .; J gene: TRBJ2-3; CDR3 DNA: TGTGCTAGTGGTACTGGACAGGGGGCAGATACGCAGTATTTT; CDR3 protein: CASGTGQGADTQYF
D gene: .; V gene: TRBV27; clone size: .; J gene: TRBJ1-1; CDR3 DNA: TGTGCCAGCAAGGACCGGGGTGAAGCTTTCTTT; CDR3 protein: CASKDRGEAFF
D gene: .; V gene: TRBV6-1; clone size: .; J gene: TRBJ2-3; CDR3 DNA: TGTGCCAGCTTCCGGGGACCCTCCGCAGATACGCAGTATTTT; CDR3 protein: CASFRGPSADTQYF
D gene: TRBD1; V gene: TRBV2; clone size: .; J gene: TRBJ1-2; CDR3 DNA: TGTGCCAGCAGTGATGGGGACAGGGGCGACTATGGCTACACCTTC; CDR3 protein: CASSDGDRGDYGYTF
D gene: TRBD2; V gene: TRBV7-2; clone size: .; J gene: TRBJ2-3; CDR3 DNA: TGTGCCAGCAGCTTAGGTGGGACTAGTAGATATTTT; CDR3 protein: CASSLGGTSRYF
D gene: .; V gene: TRBV18; clone size: .; J gene: TRBJ2-7; CDR3 DNA: TGTGCCAGCTCACCCGGGACAAAATACGAGCAGTACTTC; CDR3 protein: CASSPGTKYEQYF